The 27 T cell receptor beta chains reported below all come from one sample, sequenced in a study of T-cell memory formation after mild COVID-19. TCRdb ran MiXCR on the 5' RACE reads and lists one entry per CDR3 protein. This table has roughly 130,000 distinct CDR3 sequences, less than 6.5% appearing once. Sequencing was performed on PBMCs or a T cell subset sorted from them (not recorded which). All receptors derive from an adult woman who had mild COVID-19 (a few samples of this study predate the infection). Cell type and time point are not known.

This clonotype was observed many times. The CDR3, as DNA: TGTGCCAGCAGGAATTCAGGGGGTGGCACTGAAGCTTTCTTT. Translated: CASRNSGGGTEAFF. This rearrangement joins TRBV12-3 or TRBV12-4 to TRBJ1-1; TRBD1 matches at 7 bases. This CDR3 comprises 14 residues. Trimming at V came to 6 bases and at J to 4 bases, leaving 8 bases not matched to a gene.

The CDR3 is CASSQGSGKETQYF. The CDR3 coding sequence is TGTGCCAGCAGCCAAGGAAGCGGGAAGGAGACCCAGTACTTC. J is TRBJ2-5 and V is TRBV3-1; 7 nucleotides line up with TRBD2. J was trimmed by 5 bases and V by 1 base; bases with no gene match: 4. Per germline, CDR1 LGHDT and CDR2 YNNKEL (reference sequence). This CDR3 comprises 14 residues.

V is TRBV4-1 and J is TRBJ1-2; possibly TRBD1 for D (6 bases). Germline loops: CDR1 MGHRA, CDR2 YSYEKL. Deletions cut 2 bases from V and 2 bases from J, with 18 bases between. CDR3 length: 17 amino acids. This chain's CDR3 is CASSQYLGGAGNYGYTF. In nucleotides, the CDR3 is TGCGCCAGCAGCCAATACTTGGGGGGGGCTGGGAACTATGGCTACACCTTC.

The table lists this clonotype with many counts. This chain joins TRBV6-6 and TRBJ2-5; D remains ambiguous. The CDR3 totals 14 residues. Trimming took 2 bases from V and 5 from J, leaving 12 bases between them. CDR1 MNHNY and CDR2 SVGAGI come from the germline V gene (reference sequence). The CDR3 protein is CASSYGVGQETQYF. CDR3 DNA: TGTGCCAGCAGTTACGGAGTCGGTCAGGAGACCCAGTACTTC.

This clonotype was counted ten times or more. This chain joins TRBV5-5 and TRBJ1-5; D gene ambiguous. The CDR3 extends over 13 amino acids. Germline loops: CDR1 SGHKS, CDR2 YYEKEE (reference sequence). V was trimmed by 0 bases and J by 7 bases, leaving 8 bases between them. The CDR3 nucleotides read TGTGCCAGCAGCTTGGCTTCCCAACAGCCCCAGCATTTT. It specifies CASSLASQQPQHF.

This clonotype was seen many times. This chain connects TRBV30 to TRBJ1-5, with 7 positions matching TRBD1. The CDR3 contains 14 residues. Losses at the gene ends were 1 base for V and 4 bases for J; bases not matched to a gene: 4. Germline loops: CDR1 GTSNPN, CDR2 SVGIG (reference sequence). CDR3 residues: CAWSAGQPNQPQHF. Here the CDR3 DNA reads TGTGCCTGGAGTGCGGGACAGCCGAATCAGCCCCAGCATTTT.

This clonotype was counted many times. This chain connects TRBV20-1 to TRBJ2-1, with 9 bases aligning to TRBD1. The V and J ends lost 3 bases and 5 bases, in that order; junction bases with no gene match: 11. The CDR3 length is 16 residues. In germline, CDR1 is DFQATT, CDR2 SNEGSKA (reference sequence). The CDR3 DNA reads TGCAGTGCTAGTTGGCGCGGGGACAGGGTTCACAATGAGCAGTTCTTC. Translation: CSASWRGDRVHNEQFF.

The sample holds many counts of this clonotype. This chain uses TRBV6-6 with TRBJ2-7; TRBD2 matches at 7 bases. The germline V gene encodes CDR1 MNHNY and CDR2 SVGAGI (reference sequence). The CDR3 has 11 amino acids. The V and J ends lost 7 bases and 9 bases, in that order; junction bases with no gene match: 6. The CDR3 DNA sequence: TGTGCCAGCAAGCGGGACGGTGGGCAGTACTTC. Protein product: CASKRDGGQYF.

This clonotype was counted only a few times. The CDR3 loop is CASSLMGLAGGPNTGELFF. The CDR3 nucleotides are TGCGCCAGCAGCCTCATGGGACTAGCGGGAGGGCCCAACACCGGGGAGCTGTTTTTT. The V and J genes are TRBV4-1 and TRBJ2-2, with 16 bases lining up with TRBD2. This CDR3 contains 19 residues. V dropped 4 bases and J dropped 2; count of bases not matched to a gene: 7. Germline V CDR1 and CDR2: MGHRA, YSYEKL.

The chain uses TRBV29-1 and TRBJ1-2; D gene ambiguous. CDR3 length: 14 residues. V lost 4 bases and J lost 6, with 18 bases in between. CDR1 and CDR2 (germline): SQVTM, ANQGSEA. Written as DNA, the CDR3 is TGCAGCGTTGTGGGAGTCAGAGGCACCCATGGCTACACCTTC. Amino acids: CSVVGVRGTHGYTF.

Ten or more counts support this clonotype. The rearrangement joins TRBV6-5 to TRBJ1-2; D is possibly TRBD1 (5 bases). The V gene lost 5 bases and the J gene lost 8 bases, with 15 bases spanning the gap. The CDR3 loop spans 13 amino acids. Germline V lookup: CDR1 MNHEY, CDR2 SVGAGI. CDR3: CASSLTEVDGYTF. The CDR3 nucleotides read TGTGCCAGCAGTCTGACAGAGGTCGACGGCTACACCTTC.

V gene TRBV5-4 combines with J gene TRBJ2-2; D possibly corresponds to TRBD1 (6 bases). Trimming removed 3 bases at V and 1 base at J, with 13 bases between. Germline CDR1 reads SGHNT; CDR2 reads YYREEE (reference sequence). The CDR3 contains 16 residues. Written as DNA, the CDR3 is TGTGCCAGCAGCTCTCCCAAGACAGGGAACACCGGGGAGCTGTTTTTT. Protein sequence: CASSSPKTGNTGELFF.

This clonotype was seen ten or more times. The chain recombines TRBV12-3 or TRBV12-4 with TRBJ2-7; D is undetermined. V was cut by 4 bases and J by 2 bases, with 3 bases left in between. The CDR3 sequence is 11 residues long. CDR3 protein: CASSWAYEQYF. DNA of the CDR3: TGTGCCAGCAGTTGGGCCTACGAGCAGTACTTC.

This clonotype was recorded at least ten times. A read error may account for a junction end that differs from germline. The chain carries TRBV7-7 and TRBJ2-1, with TRBD1 matching over 7 bases. Germline V CDR1 and CDR2: SSHAT, FNYEAQ (reference sequence). This CDR3 is 14 amino acids long. The CDR3 sequence: CASSLARGPHEQFF. Here the CDR3 DNA reads TGTGCTAGCAGCTTAGCGAGGGGGCCCCATGAGCAGTTCTTC.

This clonotype showed up many times. V and J are TRBV12-3 or TRBV12-4 and TRBJ1-2; D possibly corresponds to TRBD1 (5 bases). This CDR3 is built from 14 residues. Trimming removed 2 bases at V and 4 bases at J, with 11 bases between. CDR3 in DNA: TGTGCCAGCAGTTTAACAGGAGATCCCTATGGCTACACCTTC. Its protein product is CASSLTGDPYGYTF.

CDR3 bases: TGTGCCAGCTCACCCCCTAGCGTGGGAATCAATGAGCAGTTCTTC. Its translation: CASSPPSVGINEQFF. The J gene is TRBJ2-1, the V gene TRBV18; the D gene is possibly TRBD2 (6 bases). Germline V CDR1 and CDR2: KGHSH, LQKENI. Trimming removed 3 bases at V and 6 bases at J, with 15 bases between. The CDR3 is 15 amino acids. Drawing the rest from reference TRBV18 and TRBJ2-1, the complete variable domain is NAGVMQNPRHLVRRRGQEARLRCSPMKGHSHVYWYRQLPEEGLKFMVYLQKENIIDESGMPKERFSAEFPKEGPSILRIQQVVRGDSAAYFCASSPPSVGINEQFFGPGTRLTVL.

The rearrangement joins TRBV23-1 to TRBJ1-5; D gene ambiguous. TRBV23-1 is flagged as an ORF with uncertain function. CDR3 length equals 16 residues. The V gene lost 0 bases and the J gene lost 6 bases, with 15 bases spanning the gap. The CDR3 DNA is TGCGCCAGCAGTCAATCCTTGGACGAGGAAATTCAGCCCCAGCATTTT. Amino acids: CASSQSLDEEIQPQHF.

This clonotype has more than one count but fewer than ten. This sequence joins TRBV9 and TRBJ1-2, with TRBD1 identical over 7 bases. With V trimmed by 4 bases and J by 1 base, 7 bases remained unmatched. The V gene's germline CDR1 is SGDLS and CDR2 YYNGEE. The CDR3 length is 15 residues. The DNA for the CDR3 is TGTGCCAGCAGCTCTCGACAGGGAGTTAACTATGGCTACACCTTC. This gives the protein CASSSRQGVNYGYTF.

The rearrangement links TRBV7-2 to TRBJ2-6, with a tentative D call TRBD1 (5 bases). The CDR3 has 16 residues. Germline CDR1 and CDR2: SGHTA and FQGNSA. The V end lost 4 bases, the J end lost 2 bases, and 12 bases lay between the germline ends. The CDR3 sequence is CASSWSTVPGANVLTF. The CDR3 DNA follows: TGTGCCAGCAGCTGGTCGACAGTACCTGGGGCCAACGTCCTGACTTTC.

This clonotype was counted only a few times. CDR3 nucleotides: TGTGCCAGCAGCCAAATAGCCTACGAGCAGTACTTC. Translated, it gives CASSQIAYEQYF. The rearrangement joins TRBV3-1 to TRBJ2-7; D is undetermined. The germline gives CDR1 LGHDT, CDR2 YNNKEL (reference sequence). V lost 2 bases to trimming and J lost 2 bases, with 4 bases between them. The CDR3 spans 12 residues.

This clonotype was recorded many times. The genes are TRBV29-1 and TRBJ2-3, with D maybe TRBD2 (5 bases). CDR3 length equals 15 residues. Germline loops: CDR1 SQVTM, CDR2 ANQGSEA. Trimming removed 6 bases at V and 0 bases at J, with 16 bases between. Here the CDR3 reads CSVREGSGSTDTQYF. CDR3 DNA: TGCAGCGTCCGCGAAGGGTCGGGAAGCACAGATACGCAGTATTTT.

The chain carries TRBV12-3 or TRBV12-4 and TRBJ2-7; D gene uncertain. V gave up 2 bases and J gave up 0 bases, with 8 bases separating them. The CDR3 contains 14 residues. CDR3 loop: CASSLQRPSYEQYF. Here the CDR3 DNA reads TGTGCCAGCAGTTTACAGCGCCCCTCCTACGAGCAGTACTTC.

In this sample, this clonotype turned up a few times. The chain has TRBV3-1 and TRBJ1-3, with 8 positions matching TRBD1. Germline values: CDR1 LGHDT, CDR2 YNNKEL (reference sequence). V was clipped by 1 base and J by 4 bases; unmatched bases: 3. The CDR3 runs 15 residues. The CDR3 here is CASSQGTGLGNTIYF. CDR3 in DNA: TGTGCCAGCAGCCAAGGGACAGGGTTAGGAAACACCATATATTTT.

This clonotype has at least ten counts. This chain uses TRBV12-3 or TRBV12-4 with TRBJ1-4, with a weak D call TRBD1 (6 bases). Trimming left V 6 bases short and J 10 bases short, with 18 bases between. The length of the CDR3 is 14 residues. The CDR3, as DNA: TGTGCCAGCAGCGAGGGGGACAATGTAGCAAAACTGTTTTTT. Protein sequence: CASSEGDNVAKLFF.

The rearrangement joins TRBV25-1 to TRBJ1-5; no clear D gene. The V end lost 3 bases, the J end lost 7 bases, and 13 bases lay between the germline ends. This CDR3 has 14 amino acids. Germline V gene lookup returns CDR1 MGHDK and CDR2 SYGVNS. DNA for the CDR3: TGTGCCAGCAGTGAGGCCGTCAGTGGCCAGCCCCAGCATTTT. This sequence encodes CASSEAVSGQPQHF.

The chain has TRBV20-1 and TRBJ2-7; 11 positions match TRBD2. Germline-derived CDR1 and CDR2 are DFQATT and SNEGSKA (reference sequence). The J segment lost 3 bases and the V segment lost 5 bases, leaving 3 bases of the junction unmatched. This CDR3 comprises 13 residues. The CDR3 reads CSAATSGIYEQYF. CDR3 in DNA: TGCAGTGCTGCGACTAGCGGGATCTACGAGCAGTACTTC.

This clonotype was counted at least ten times. The chain is built from TRBV10-2 and TRBJ2-3; possibly TRBD2 for D (6 bases). CDR1 and CDR2 from the germline V gene are WSHSY and SAAADI. The CDR3 runs to 16 residues. Trimming cost V 2 bases and J 2 bases, with 14 bases left between them. The CDR3 sequence is CASSEIWGLVTDTQYF. CDR3 nucleotide sequence: TGCGCCAGCAGTGAGATTTGGGGACTGGTCACAGATACGCAGTATTTT.